The rows below give T cell receptor beta chains drawn from one sample of a study of neurological immune-mediated disorders. TCRdb fed the 5' RACE reads into MiXCR, producing one record per CDR3 protein. The sample holds approximately 32,000 distinct CDR3 sequences, about 15% seen once. Sequenced material: PBMCs. The source of these receptors is an older man in good health. Both conserved end residues are trimmed from each CDR3.

j_call	v_call	cdr3_aa
TRBJ2-7	TRBV6-5	ASPIARQGEYEQY
TRBJ2-1	TRBV10-3	AILGGPYNEQF
TRBJ1-1	TRBV5-1	ASSLRGDTEAF
TRBJ1-1	TRBV27	ASSWGQADTEAF
TRBJ1-1	TRBV7-2	ASSFWGDRQAF
TRBJ1-6	TRBV10-2	ASSGQANSPLH
TRBJ1-4	TRBV15	ATSTGGRVEKLF
TRBJ2-3	TRBV12-5	ASGLGGPADTQY
TRBJ2-5	TRBV10-2	SSSLTGLETQY
TRBJ2-2	TRBV5-1	ASSLGDGDRGHTGELF
TRBJ1-6	TRBV5-5	ASSLGVSSYNSPLH
TRBJ1-1	TRBV5-1	ASSWRDGTEAF
TRBJ2-3	TRBV18	ASSMFADTQY
TRBJ2-2	TRBV20-1	SATWTGGAVPNTGELF
TRBJ2-3	TRBV6-1	ASRQDHSTDTQY
TRBJ1-6	TRBV5-1	ASSEVTGVDSPLH
TRBJ1-2	TRBV6-2/TRBV6-3	ASSTGRAYGYT
TRBJ2-5	TRBV12-3/TRBV12-4	ASSLGGTSGAQETQY
TRBJ2-1	TRBV25-1	AIIAPDRVNEQF
TRBJ2-1	TRBV7-2	ASSLAGQGNNEQF
TRBJ2-3	TRBV24-1	ATSRASGGTDTQY
TRBJ2-1	TRBV7-9	ASSPQGAGAF
TRBJ1-2	TRBV20-1	SAIRTGRIDGYT
TRBJ1-1	TRBV7-2	ASRYTNMNTEAF
TRBJ2-7	TRBV29-1	SVDGQGSSYEQY
TRBJ1-4	TRBV5-1	ASSFDTTNEKLF
TRBJ1-2	TRBV5-1	ASSLGPNYGYT
TRBJ1-2	TRBV5-1	ASSPWGGDGSNYGYT
TRBJ2-3	TRBV4-3	ASSQDGWRGGWADTQY
TRBJ1-5	TRBV7-9	ASAITDDQPQH
TRBJ2-3	TRBV5-1	ASSLQGVDTQY
TRBJ2-7	TRBV30	AWSVRGLEQY
TRBJ1-1	TRBV9	ASSVEAGQMNTEAF
TRBJ2-7	TRBV9	ASSVAGQGFYEQY
TRBJ2-1	TRBV20-1	SARDQRGSSYNEQF
TRBJ2-7	TRBV15	ATSRGTGAEQY
TRBJ2-1	TRBV7-3	ASSLKVGASGAGEQF
TRBJ2-7	TRBV5-8	ASRRSGLYEQY
TRBJ2-3	TRBV28	ASSFVAGTDTQY
TRBJ2-7	TRBV6-5	ASSPTSSPLEQY
TRBJ2-7	TRBV4-3	ASSQPGLTDYEQY
TRBJ2-1	TRBV11-3	ASSEVNEQF
TRBJ2-7	TRBV9	ASSVGATGGAYEQY
TRBJ2-1	TRBV20-1	SARAGAGLYNEQF
TRBJ1-6	TRBV4-2	ASSLEGQQLNSPLH
TRBJ1-4	TRBV5-1	ASSLGERATNEKLF
TRBJ1-1	TRBV11-1	ASSPGQGNTEAF
TRBJ2-4	TRBV4-2	ASSQEGGTSGQNIQY
TRBJ2-1	TRBV28	ASSLPDRGAYNEQF
TRBJ2-7	TRBV28	ASIPPGQGPRVTYEQY
TRBJ2-7	TRBV7-8	ASSSSRTGAMFNEQY